This T cell receptor (beta chain) appears in the sequencing data of a study of Tregs in tolerant kidney transplant recipients. Study-wide results and caveats: Validation in larger populations is needed because few patients were studied. Activated donor B cell expansion appeared to reveal the most relevant donor-specific TCRbeta repertoire.

The ends lost 0 bases at V and 1 base at J; junction bases unmatched: 6. Germline V CDR1 and CDR2: SGHRS, YFSETQ. The CDR3 extends over 17 amino acids. Thawed PBMCs were FACS-sorted into unstimulated CD4+CD25+CD127- regulatory T cells, CD4+CD25- non-regulatory cells, CD4 and CD8 cells. Profiled with immunoSEQ multiplex PCR; TCRdb holds only in-frame clones, not every one. The data contain 60,000 or so clones, about four fifths of them singletons. On this clone: The antigen is undetermined.

The sample taken for sequencing was CD4+ T cells from blood. The source of this sequence is a human donor in good health. The V and J genes are TRBV5-1 and TRBJ2-4; the match to TRBD2 covers 8 bases. Here the CDR3 DNA reads TGCGCCAGCAGCTTGGACCCGGGAGGGGGGGCCAAAAACATTCAGTACTTC. The encoded protein is CASSLDPGGGAKNIQYF.